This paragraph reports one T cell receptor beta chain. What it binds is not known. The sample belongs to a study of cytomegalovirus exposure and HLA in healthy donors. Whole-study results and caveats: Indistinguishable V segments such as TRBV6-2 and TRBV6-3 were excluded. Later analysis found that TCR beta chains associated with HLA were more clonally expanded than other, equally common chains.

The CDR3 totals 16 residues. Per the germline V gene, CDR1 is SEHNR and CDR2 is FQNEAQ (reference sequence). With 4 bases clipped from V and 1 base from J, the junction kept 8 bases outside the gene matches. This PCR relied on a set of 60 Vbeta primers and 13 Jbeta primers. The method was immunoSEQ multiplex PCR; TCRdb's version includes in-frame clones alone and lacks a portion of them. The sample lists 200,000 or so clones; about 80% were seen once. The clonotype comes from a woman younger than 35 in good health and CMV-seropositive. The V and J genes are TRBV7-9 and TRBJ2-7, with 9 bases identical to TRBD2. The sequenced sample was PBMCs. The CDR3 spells CASSSTSSGVSYEQYF. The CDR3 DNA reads TGTGCCAGCAGCTCGACTTCTAGCGGGGTTTCCTACGAGCAGTACTTC.